A single sample is the source of the 30 T cell receptor beta chains below, sequenced in a study of cytotoxic CD8 clonotypes in ibrutinib-treated CLL. The data were produced by immunoSEQ multiplex PCR, yet TCRdb's version contains in-frame clones alone and is incomplete. This sample has approximately 45,000 clones, with about 65% found just once. The sequenced sample was PBMCs, obtained after 24 months of ibrutinib treatment. The source is a human donor with chronic lymphocytic leukemia.

The genes are TRBV4-2 and TRBJ2-3; D not resolved. Trimming took 4 bases from V and 0 from J, leaving 14 bases between them. This CDR3 has 16 amino acids. CDR1 LGHNA and CDR2 YNFKEQ come from the germline V gene. Here the CDR3 reads CASSPRLALSTDTQYF. In DNA form, the CDR3 reads TGTGCCAGCAGCCCGAGATTGGCACTTAGCACAGATACGCAGTATTTT.

This rearrangement joins TRBV5-5 to TRBJ1-5; the D is unclear. Germline V CDR1 and CDR2: SGHKS, YYEKEE (reference sequence). Trimming stripped 6 bases from V and 8 bases from J, with 15 bases between. CDR3 size: 13 residues. The CDR3 reads CASTSSPAEPQHF. CDR3 DNA: TGTGCCAGCACCTCGAGCCCCGCGGAGCCCCAGCATTTT.

V is TRBV7-9 and J is TRBJ2-1; D gene uncertain. CDR3 length: 14 residues. The V gene lost 5 bases and the J gene lost 9 bases, with 17 bases spanning the gap. The germline V gene has CDR1 SEHNR and CDR2 FQNEAQ (reference sequence). CDR3 in DNA: TGTGCCAGCAGCCCGGGCGTGGCCCTAGGTGAGCAGTTCTTC. Amino acids: CASSPGVALGEQFF.

This chain connects TRBV29-1 to TRBJ2-7; 9 bases agree with TRBD1. CDR3 length: 13 residues. V lost 6 bases and J lost 6; bases outside the gene matches: 9. Per germline, CDR1 SQVTM and CDR2 ANQGSEA. This chain's CDR3 is CSVEPGQGLEQYF. The CDR3 region has the DNA TGCAGCGTGGAGCCGGGACAGGGACTCGAGCAGTACTTC.

The chain joins TRBV5-6 to TRBJ1-1; perhaps TRBD1 as D (5 bases). V gave up 1 base and J gave up 8 bases, with 9 bases separating them. The CDR3 spans 12 residues. Per the germline V gene, CDR1 is SGHDT and CDR2 is YYEEEE. The CDR3 loop reads CASSLLGREAFF. CDR3 nucleotides: TGTGCCAGCAGCTTGTTGGGACGAGAAGCTTTCTTT.

This chain uses TRBV5-1 with TRBJ2-1; D is unresolved. Germline V CDR1 and CDR2: SGHRS, YFSETQ. V was cut by 4 bases and J by 6 bases, with 14 bases left in between. The CDR3 runs to 14 residues. This CDR3 is CASSQSSPVNEQFF. The CDR3 DNA reads as TGCGCCAGCAGCCAATCCTCCCCCGTCAATGAGCAGTTCTTC.

The V and J genes are TRBV27 and TRBJ2-7; unclear D gene. Per germline, CDR1 MNHEY and CDR2 SMNVEV (reference sequence). V shed 3 bases and J shed 4 bases, with 13 bases lying between them. CDR3 length equals 14 residues. This chain's CDR3 is CASSLGPTSYEQYF. CDR3 DNA sequence: TGTGCCAGCAGTTTGGGTCCGACCAGTTACGAGCAGTACTTC.

The chain uses TRBV5-1 and TRBJ1-3, with 9 positions matching TRBD1. Per the germline V gene, CDR1 is SGHRS and CDR2 is YFSETQ. CDR3 size: 14 residues. V gave up 7 bases and J gave up 4 bases; unmatched junction bases: 6. The CDR3 loop reads CASATGGGGNTIYF. CDR3 bases: TGCGCCAGCGCTACAGGGGGCGGAGGAAACACCATATATTTT.

The rearrangement uses TRBV29-1 and TRBJ1-2, with D possibly being TRBD1 (6 bases). The CDR3 is 16 amino acids. V shed 4 bases and J shed 2 bases, with 20 bases lying between them. CDR1 is SQVTM and CDR2 is ANQGSEA in the germline V gene. In DNA form, the CDR3 reads TGCAGCGTTGGTGGGGTGGGGGCCGGCCCCAACTATGGCTACACCTTC. Protein product: CSVGGVGAGPNYGYTF.

This clone has more than one count but fewer than ten. The chain combines TRBV7-2 with TRBJ2-3; 15 positions agree with TRBD2. The CDR3 consists of 15 residues. V lost 5 bases, J lost 7 bases, and 4 bases stayed unmatched. Per the germline V gene, CDR1 is SGHTA and CDR2 is FQGNSA. CDR3 sequence (DNA): TGTGCCAGCAGCCAAGGACTAGCGGGGGGGTATACGCAGTATTTT. It codes for CASSQGLAGGYTQYF.

This clone has more than one count but fewer than ten. This rearrangement joins TRBV6-5 to TRBJ2-7; the D is unclear. CDR1 and CDR2 from the germline V gene are MNHEY and SVGAGI. With 4 bases removed from V and 2 bases from J, the gap between germline ends came to 12 bases. This CDR3 has 14 residues. CDR3 in amino acids: CASSSIIQAYEQYF. The CDR3 nucleotides read TGTGCCAGCAGTTCCATAATTCAGGCCTACGAGCAGTACTTC.

This clone was observed at least ten times. The chain uses TRBV2 and TRBJ1-1; a weak D match, TRBD1 (6 bases). CDR1 is SNHLY and CDR2 is FYNNEI in the germline V gene. V was cut by 3 bases and J by 1 base, with 12 bases left in between. The CDR3 covers 15 residues. As DNA, the CDR3 is TGTGCCAGCAGTGAGGGTCTCAGGGGGAACACTGAAGCTTTCTTT. Protein sequence: CASSEGLRGNTEAFF.

There are a few counts of this clone. The chain links TRBV4-1 to TRBJ2-7; the D gene is possibly TRBD1 (6 bases). The CDR3 sequence is 15 residues long. Looked up from germline, CDR1 is MGHRA and CDR2 is YSYEKL. V lost 5 bases and J 1 base, leaving 15 bases between the germline ends. CDR3: CASSVYRATSYEQYF. CDR3 sequence (DNA): TGCGCCAGCAGCGTATACAGGGCAACTTCCTACGAGCAGTACTTC.

This clone was detected ten times or more. This rearrangement joins TRBV4-1 to TRBJ1-5; D not certain. CDR3 length: 16 residues. With 1 base removed from V and 2 bases from J, the gap between germline ends came to 12 bases. CDR1 and CDR2 (germline): MGHRA, YSYEKL. Here the CDR3 reads CASSQVLPGGNQPQHF. The DNA for the CDR3 is TGCGCCAGCAGCCAAGTGTTACCCGGAGGCAATCAGCCCCAGCATTTT.

The gene calls are TRBV7-8 and TRBJ2-7, with a weak D call TRBD2 (5 bases). V lost 1 base and J lost 1, with 17 bases in between. The CDR3 has 17 amino acids. Germline V gene lookup returns CDR1 SGHVS and CDR2 FQNEAQ. CDR3 sequence reads: CASSLEASRFKSYEQYF. Here the CDR3 DNA reads TGTGCCAGCAGCTTAGAAGCTAGCAGGTTTAAGTCCTACGAGCAGTACTTC.

The chain is built from TRBV7-9 and TRBJ2-1, with D possibly matching TRBD2 (7 bases). Germline CDR1 and CDR2: SEHNR and FQNEAQ (reference sequence). V lost 3 bases, J lost 5 bases, and 14 bases lay in between. The length of the CDR3 is 15 residues. The CDR3 bases are TGTGCCAGCAGCTTTAGGGGGGGCCAAAACAATGAGCAGTTCTTC. As protein: CASSFRGGQNNEQFF.

J is TRBJ1-3 and V is TRBV11-2; TRBD1 is a possible D gene (5 bases). Germline CDR1 is SGHAT and CDR2 is FQNNGV. Trimming shortened V by 5 bases and J by 1 base, and 6 bases separated the two germline ends. There are 13 residues in the CDR3. This CDR3 reads CASSRGSGNTIYF. DNA for the CDR3: TGTGCCAGCAGCCGGGGGTCTGGAAACACCATATATTTT.

This clone was observed a few times. The chain recombines TRBV7-2 with TRBJ1-2; D gene uncertain. V was cut by 5 bases and J by 8 bases, with 15 bases left in between. The CDR3 has 13 amino acids. The V gene's germline CDR1 is SGHTA and CDR2 FQGNSA. CDR3: CASSVRGVTGYTF. The CDR3 coding sequence is TGTGCCAGCAGCGTTCGCGGGGTCACGGGCTACACCTTC.

This clone occurred once. V usage is TRBV19 and J usage is TRBJ1-1; TRBD1 is a possible D gene (5 bases). The V and J ends lost 7 bases and 0 bases respectively, with 12 bases between them. The CDR3 sequence is 14 residues long. Germline assignment: CDR1 LNHDA and CDR2 SQIVND (reference sequence). For the CDR3, the DNA is TGTGCCAGTACCAAGACAGCCGTGAACACTGAAGCTTTCTTT. Residues: CASTKTAVNTEAFF.

The chain is built from TRBV2 and TRBJ2-7; 9 nucleotides match TRBD1. Germline CDR1 and CDR2: SNHLY and FYNNEI. CDR3 length: 15 residues. V was pared by 5 bases and J by 5 bases, with 10 bases of the junction left unmatched. The chain's CDR3 is CASSPTGTGMNEQYF. The CDR3 DNA sequence: TGTGCCAGCAGTCCAACCGGGACAGGGATGAACGAGCAGTACTTC.

The rearrangement uses TRBV2 and TRBJ1-5; D perhaps matches TRBD1 (6 bases). The V end lost 2 bases, the J end lost 6 bases, and 14 bases lay between the germline ends. Germline CDR1 reads SNHLY; CDR2 reads FYNNEI. The CDR3 spans 15 residues. The CDR3 DNA is TGTGCCAGCAGTGAACTCACAGGGTATGGTCAGCCCCAGCATTTT. Its translation: CASSELTGYGQPQHF.

This clone came up a few times. The chain employs TRBV21-1 and TRBJ2-2; TRBD1 is taken as the D call from the table, unchecked against the DNA. TRBV21-1 is shown as a pseudogene. This CDR3 spans 14 amino acids. Here the CDR3 DNA reads TGTGCCAGCTTGGGCGTAGCGAACACCGGGGAGCTGTTTTTT. The encoded protein is CASLGVANTGELFF.

J is TRBJ1-5 and V is TRBV30, with D maybe TRBD1 (5 bases). V was clipped by 1 base and J by 5 bases, with 12 bases between them. The CDR3 extends over 14 amino acids. Germline values: CDR1 GTSNPN, CDR2 SVGIG (reference sequence). In DNA form, the CDR3 reads TGTGCCTGGAGTGGTGGGGGGGGTTATCAGCCCCAGCATTTT. Protein: CAWSGGGGYQPQHF.

The chain uses TRBV2 and TRBJ1-4; a weak D match, TRBD1 (5 bases). The V and J ends lost 8 bases and 8 bases respectively, with 18 bases between them. This CDR3 region has 14 residues. Germline assignment: CDR1 SNHLY and CDR2 FYNNEI. Here the CDR3 DNA reads TGTGCCAGCCAGCAGGCAGGGAGTAGGGAAAAACTGTTTTTT. Its protein product is CASQQAGSREKLFF.

This clone was observed a few times. This chain joins TRBV7-2 and TRBJ2-2; no clear D. Trimming took 2 bases from V and 2 from J, leaving 6 bases between them. The germline CDR1 and CDR2 sequences are SGHTA and FQGNSA. CDR3 length equals 14 residues. CDR3 residues: CASSLILNTGELFF. CDR3 coding DNA: TGTGCCAGCAGCTTAATACTTAACACCGGGGAGCTGTTTTTT.

The chain carries TRBV11-2 and TRBJ2-3, with TRBD2 identical over 12 bases. This CDR3 is 16 amino acids long. V shed 5 bases and J 2 bases; nucleotides not matched to a gene: 5. In germline, CDR1 is SGHAT, CDR2 FQNNGV. CDR3 sequence (DNA): TGTGCCAGCAGCCGACGGACTAGCGGGAACACAGATACGCAGTATTTT. Protein product: CASSRRTSGNTDTQYF.

The chain carries TRBV6-5 and TRBJ2-3; D uncertain. V gave up 0 bases and J gave up 5 bases, with 3 bases separating them. CDR3 length equals 12 residues. Germline V gene sequence: CDR1 MNHEY, CDR2 SVGAGI. The CDR3 here is CASSYSGDTQYF. CDR3 DNA sequence: TGTGCCAGCAGTTACTCTGGAGATACGCAGTATTTT.

CDR3 in DNA: TGTGCCAGCAGTGAAGGAGGGTCTACCTCTAAATTAAGCTCCTACAATGAGCAGTTCTTC. Protein product: CASSEGGSTSKLSSYNEQFF. V usage is TRBV6-1 and J usage is TRBJ2-1, with a weak D call TRBD2 (5 bases). The CDR3 has 20 residues. The V end lost 1 base, the J end lost 0 bases, and 22 bases lay between the germline ends. CDR1 and CDR2 from the germline V gene are MNHNS and SASEGT.

The chain employs TRBV27 and TRBJ2-7; maybe TRBD1 (6 bases). The germline V and J ends were trimmed by 2 bases and 3 bases, with 11 bases remaining between them. Germline V CDR1 and CDR2: MNHEY, SMNVEV (reference sequence). The length of the CDR3 is 14 residues. CDR3 DNA sequence: TGTGCCAGCAGTTTAGATGGACAGATCTACGAGCAGTACTTC. Amino acid sequence: CASSLDGQIYEQYF.

V usage is TRBV19 and J usage is TRBJ1-1; D gene ambiguous. V was trimmed by 2 bases and J by 3 bases, leaving 7 bases between them. CDR3 length: 13 residues. Germline CDR1 reads LNHDA; CDR2 reads SQIVND (reference sequence). CDR3 protein: CASSIWVYTEAFF. CDR3 bases: TGTGCCAGTAGTATATGGGTCTACACTGAAGCTTTCTTT.